Listed below are T cell receptor beta chains from one sample, sequenced in a study of beta chain features in type 1 diabetes. Profiling relied on immunoSEQ multiplex PCR, and the TCRdb table lists in-frame clones only, not all of them. Of 150,000 or so clones listed, just over 9% are singletons. The sequenced material came from central memory CD4+ T cells from blood. The receptors originated from a man aged 18-30 years in good health. CDR3s include the opening cysteine and the closing phenylalanine or tryptophan. A D gene is named only where the DNA matches it firmly. Not all rows give a size; the values are once, few, many and, for expanded clones, a class.

abundance,v_gene,j_gene,d_gene,CDR3aa,CDR3nt
few,TRBV29-1,TRBJ1-3,.,CSVVGGNSGNTIYF,TGCAGCGTTGTGGGGGGGAACTCTGGAAACACCATATATTTT
.,TRBV11-1,TRBJ2-5,.,CASSLRTRETQYF,TGTGCCAGCAGCTTACGGACACGGGAGACCCAGTACTTC
many,TRBV7-2,TRBJ2-5,.,CASSLGRSQETQYF,TGTGCCAGCAGCTTAGGACGGAGCCAAGAGACCCAGTACTTC
.,TRBV2,TRBJ2-3,.,CASSLFTDTQYF,TGTGCCAGCAGTCTATTCACAGATACGCAGTATTTT
.,TRBV19,TRBJ1-6,.,CASSSTQGYSPLHF,TGTGCCAGTAGTTCGACGCAGGGTTATTCACCCCTCCACTTT
few,TRBV9,TRBJ1-1,TRBD1,CASSAQTGGQAFF,TGTGCCAGCAGCGCTCAGACAGGGGGCCAAGCTTTCTTT
many,TRBV28,TRBJ2-6,.,CASGGASGANVLTF,TGTGCCAGCGGGGGGGCCTCTGGGGCCAACGTCCTGACTTTC
.,TRBV6-5,TRBJ1-6,TRBD1,CASSVGQGTSPLHF,TGTGCCAGCAGTGTCGGACAGGGTACTTCACCCCTCCACTTT
few,TRBV18,TRBJ2-1,.,CASSQAGAYNEQFF,TGTGCCAGCTCCCAAGCTGGGGCTTACAATGAGCAGTTCTTC
.,TRBV7-7,TRBJ2-5,TRBD2,CASSLGTSGTQETQYF,TGTGCCAGCAGCTTAGGGACTAGCGGGACCCAAGAGACCCAGTACTTC
few,TRBV28,TRBJ2-2,TRBD2,CASSYSGSRTGELFF,TGTGCCAGCAGTTATAGCGGGTCACGCACCGGGGAGCTGTTTTTT
.,TRBV19,TRBJ1-5,TRBD1,CASSALDRGSRQPQHF,TGTGCCAGTAGTGCCCTGGACAGGGGGTCGCGTCAGCCCCAGCATTTT
few,TRBV28,TRBJ2-3,TRBD2,CASSLWGSGGALDTQYF,TGTGCCAGCAGTTTATGGGGTAGCGGGGGGGCATTAGATACGCAGTATTTT
few,TRBV5-4,TRBJ1-1,TRBD1,CASSAGTGNTEAFF,TGTGCCAGCAGCGCCGGGACAGGGAACACTGAAGCTTTCTTT
few,TRBV9,TRBJ2-3,TRBD2,CASSVGLAGASTDTQYF,TGTGCCAGCAGCGTAGGGCTAGCGGGGGCTAGCACAGATACGCAGTATTTT
few,TRBV6-6,TRBJ2-3,.,CASSWGHLDTQYF,TGTGCCAGCAGTTGGGGCCATCTAGATACGCAGTATTTT
few,TRBV5-4,TRBJ1-4,TRBD1,CASSSPGQDEKLFF,TGTGCCAGCAGCTCACCGGGACAGGACGAAAAACTGTTTTTT
.,TRBV6-1,TRBJ2-7,.,CASSGTTYEQYF,TGTGCCAGCTCTGGCACCACCTACGAGCAGTACTTC
.,TRBV27,TRBJ1-2,.,CASSYRDKHGYTF,TGTGCCAGCAGTTACCGGGACAAACATGGCTACACCTTC
many,TRBV15,TRBJ2-6,.,CATSSFGHGSGANVLTF,TGTGCCACCAGCAGTTTCGGTCATGGGAGTGGGGCCAACGTCCTGACTTTC
.,TRBV7-7,TRBJ2-5,TRBD2,CASSSGGGETQYF,TGTGCCAGCAGCAGCGGGGGTGGGGAGACCCAGTACTTC
few,TRBV5-1,TRBJ1-2,.,CASSLALGGEGYTF,TGCGCCAGCAGCTTGGCTTTAGGCGGGGAAGGCTACACCTTC
few,TRBV11-2,TRBJ2-4,.,CASSPAARGLAKNIQYF,TGTGCCAGCAGCCCAGCAGCCCGGGGACTAGCCAAAAACATTCAGTACTTC
many,TRBV28,TRBJ2-7,.,CAIGRLYEQYF,TGTGCCATAGGCAGGCTCTACGAGCAGTACTTC
.,TRBV5-6,TRBJ2-1,TRBD2,CASSPRSAGGYNEQFF,TGTGCCAGCAGCCCCAGGTCAGCGGGGGGTTACAATGAGCAGTTCTTC
.,TRBV4-1,TRBJ2-3,.,CASSSVFSTDTQYF,TGCGCCAGCAGCTCTGTTTTCTCCACAGATACGCAGTATTTT
few,TRBV18,TRBJ2-5,TRBD2,CASSPKRGEQETQYF,TGTGCCAGCTCACCTAAGCGGGGGGAACAAGAGACCCAGTACTTC
few,TRBV28,TRBJ1-3,.,CASSSPGESSGNTIYF,TGTGCCAGCAGTTCCCCCGGGGAGAGCTCTGGAAACACCATATATTTT
few,TRBV28,TRBJ2-1,TRBD1,CASSYRGSGRNEQFF,TGTGCCAGCAGTTACAGGGGAAGTGGGAGAAATGAGCAGTTCTTC
.,TRBV7-2,TRBJ2-7,TRBD2,CASSLAAGGIYEQYF,TGTGCCAGCAGCTTAGCAGCGGGGGGGATCTACGAGCAGTACTTC
few,TRBV2,TRBJ1-5,.,CASSEWGQGQPQHF,TGTGCCAGCAGTGAATGGGGTCAGGGGCAGCCCCAGCATTTT
many,TRBV19,TRBJ2-2,.,CASSIFPSHTGELFF,TGTGCCAGTAGTATCTTCCCTTCCCACACCGGGGAGCTGTTTTTT
.,TRBV7-9,TRBJ2-6,.,CASSFDLGLSSGANVLTF,TGTGCCAGCAGCTTCGATTTGGGGCTAAGCTCTGGGGCCAACGTCCTGACTTTC
few,TRBV27,TRBJ1-6,TRBD1,CASRWGQTNSPLHF,TGTGCCAGCAGGTGGGGACAGACTAATTCACCCCTCCACTTT
.,TRBV30,TRBJ1-5,.,CAWSSGGEGNQPQHF,TGTGCCTGGAGTAGCGGGGGGGAGGGAAATCAGCCCCAGCATTTT
few,TRBV28,TRBJ2-1,TRBD2,CASSFPGLAGSEQFF,TGTGCCAGCAGTTTCCCGGGGCTAGCGGGGTCTGAGCAGTTCTTC
.,TRBV6-6,TRBJ1-5,TRBD1,CASTSQGPSPNQPQHF,TGTGCCAGCACGTCACAGGGGCCTAGCCCGAATCAGCCCCAGCATTTT
.,TRBV7-8,TRBJ2-3,TRBD2,CASSKAAGGRTDTQYF,TGTGCCAGCAGCAAGGCGGCGGGGGGGCGCACAGATACGCAGTATTTT
few,TRBV28,TRBJ1-5,.,CASSSPGDGNQPQHF,TGTGCCAGCAGTTCCCCGGGGGACGGGAATCAGCCCCAGCATTTT
few,TRBV7-2,TRBJ2-5,TRBD2,CASSPNSGGQETQYF,TGTGCCAGCAGCCCGAATAGCGGGGGACAAGAGACCCAGTACTTC
few,TRBV7-3,TRBJ2-3,TRBD2,CASSLRAGGSTDTQYF,TGTGCCAGCAGCTTACGGGCGGGGGGAAGCACAGATACGCAGTATTTT
few,TRBV6-5,TRBJ2-7,.,CASSYRQTYEQYF,TGTGCCAGCAGTTACAGACAAACCTACGAGCAGTACTTC
many,TRBV11-1,TRBJ2-7,TRBD1,CASSPDRVTDEQYF,TGTGCCAGCAGCCCTGACAGGGTTACCGACGAGCAGTACTTC
few,TRBV5-6,TRBJ2-1,TRBD1,CASSSALQGAYNEQFF,TGTGCCAGCAGCTCTGCTTTACAGGGGGCCTACAATGAGCAGTTCTTC
.,TRBV6-5,TRBJ1-2,.,CASSTDIIDGYTF,TGTGCCAGCAGCACGGACATCATTGATGGCTACACCTTC
few,TRBV20-1,TRBJ1-2,.,CSAVTGGNTF,TGCAGTGCAGTGACCGGGGGAAACACCTTC
.,TRBV30,TRBJ2-5,.,CAWSTDSSRQETQYF,TGTGCCTGGAGTACCGACAGCTCACGCCAAGAGACCCAGTACTTC
few,TRBV25-1,TRBJ2-3,.,CASSGGHHTDTQYF,TGTGCCAGCAGTGGGGGACACCACACAGATACGCAGTATTTT
few,TRBV5-1,TRBJ2-2,.,CASSPGGSIIAGELFF,TGCGCCAGCAGCCCGGGGGGCTCCATTATCGCCGGGGAGCTGTTTTTT